These T cell receptor beta chains were read from a single sample in a study of cytomegalovirus exposure and HLA in healthy donors. Assay used: immunoSEQ multiplex PCR; TCRdb lists only in-frame clones, some missing. This sample has under 300,000 clones, with around 81% found just once. The sample taken for sequencing was PBMCs. The receptors come from a woman aged 55-70 years in good health and CMV-seropositive. Both conserved end residues are part of each CDR3. A D gene is named only where the DNA matches it firmly. Some rows have no size entry. The others give once, few or many, or a class for an expanded clone.

J	size	V	D	DNA	CDR3
TRBJ1-1	.	TRBV6-4	.	TGTGCCAGCGGGAGTAGGGCTATGAACACTGAAGCTTTCTTT	CASGSRAMNTEAFF
TRBJ2-6	.	TRBV27	.	TGTGCCAGCAGTTCCGATGGGGGCATTTTGGCTGGGGCCAACGTCCTGACTTTC	CASSSDGGILAGANVLTF
TRBJ2-5	few	TRBV6-5	TRBD1	TGTGCCAGCAGTTACGGGACAGGGTCCGAGACCCAGTACTTC	CASSYGTGSETQYF
TRBJ2-1	once	TRBV9	.	TGTGCCAGCAGCGTGGAGGCAGGGGATAAGTTTATGAATGAGCAGTTCTTC	CASSVEAGDKFMNEQFF
TRBJ2-2	.	TRBV2	.	TGTGCCAGCAGGGGGGGACTGGGCGGGGAGCTGTTTTTT	CASRGGLGGELFF
TRBJ2-3	.	TRBV29-1	TRBD2	TGCAGCGTTGGCCCTAGCGGGAGGGCTAATACGCAGTATTTT	CSVGPSGRANTQYF
TRBJ2-1	.	TRBV19	TRBD2	TGTGCCAGTAGTATGGGTTCCGGGAGGACCAATGAGCAGTTCTTC	CASSMGSGRTNEQFF
TRBJ2-3	.	TRBV6-5	.	TGTGCCAGCAGTTTTCAGGGGGATACGCAGTATTTT	CASSFQGDTQYF
TRBJ1-2	.	TRBV6-6	.	TGTGCCAGCAGCCCACACCAGGGAAATGGCTACACCTTC	CASSPHQGNGYTF
TRBJ2-1	.	TRBV19	TRBD2	TGTGCCAGTAGCGCCGGTCGAGGACTAGTCTACAATGAGCAGTTCTTC	CASSAGRGLVYNEQFF
TRBJ2-1	.	TRBV7-9	TRBD2	TGTGCCAGCAGCTCCGGGACTAGGCTTAATGAGCAGTTCTTC	CASSSGTRLNEQFF
TRBJ1-4	.	TRBV28	.	TGTGCCAGCAGTTTAGGTGCACAGGGTAATGAAAAACTGTTTTTT	CASSLGAQGNEKLFF
TRBJ2-3	.	TRBV30	.	TGTGCCTGCAGAGGTTCGGTTTCGACGCAGTATTTT	CACRGSVSTQYF
TRBJ1-1	.	TRBV15	.	TGTGCCACCAGCAGAGTAGCGGAGAACACTGAAGCTTTCTTT	CATSRVAENTEAFF
TRBJ2-1	.	TRBV18	TRBD2	TGTGCCAGCTCACCAGAGGCGGGAGGGCCATCCGATGAGCAGTTCTTC	CASSPEAGGPSDEQFF
TRBJ1-1	few	TRBV7-6	.	TGTGCCAGCAGCTTTGGGGGGGTCGCTTTCTTT	CASSFGGVAFF
TRBJ2-5	.	TRBV6-6	.	TGTGCCAGCAGTTGGGGGCAAACGTACCAAGAGACCCAGTACTTC	CASSWGQTYQETQYF
TRBJ1-2	few	TRBV28	TRBD1	TGTGCCAGCTTGGACAGGGGGCGTTTTAACTATGGCTACACCTTC	CASLDRGRFNYGYTF
TRBJ1-2	.	TRBV6-1	.	TGTGCCAGCAGTGAACGAGGTGGAGGCTACACCTTC	CASSERGGGYTF
TRBJ1-5	.	TRBV28	.	TGTGCCAGCAGTTCCCTTAAGGACAGCGCATATCAGCCCCAGCATTTT	CASSSLKDSAYQPQHF
TRBJ2-3	.	TRBV18	TRBD2	TGTGCCAGCTCACTCACTAGCGGGAGTTACACAGATACGCAGTATTTT	CASSLTSGSYTDTQYF
TRBJ1-6	.	TRBV5-4	TRBD1	TGTGCCAGCAGCTTACAGGGGGCCCGTAATAATTCACCCCTCCACTTT	CASSLQGARNNSPLHF
TRBJ2-5	.	TRBV5-1	.	TGCGCCAGCAGCGGGGGGGCCCAAGAGACCCAGTACTTC	CASSGGAQETQYF
TRBJ2-5	.	TRBV7-2	.	TGTGCCAGCAGCTTAGGGAGGGCGGAGACCCAGTACTTC	CASSLGRAETQYF
TRBJ2-3	.	TRBV7-3	TRBD2	TGTGCCAGCAGCCAAACTAGCGGGCCCAGGGATACGCAGTATTTT	CASSQTSGPRDTQYF
TRBJ1-2	.	TRBV10-3	.	TGTGCCATCAGTGAGTCGAGACAGTTTCGAGGCTACACCTTC	CAISESRQFRGYTF
TRBJ2-6	.	TRBV5-1	.	TGCGCCAGCAGCTTGGGAGGCCCTGGGGCCAACGTCCTGACTTTC	CASSLGGPGANVLTF
TRBJ2-5	.	TRBV28	TRBD1	TGTGCCAGCAGCCTACAGGGGGCGCACGAGACCCAGTACTTC	CASSLQGAHETQYF
TRBJ1-1	.	TRBV18	.	TGTGCCAGCTCACCTACATTGAACACTGAAGCTTTCTTT	CASSPTLNTEAFF
TRBJ2-1	.	TRBV5-1	TRBD1	TGCGCCAGCAATCCGGGACAGACCTACAATGAGCAGTTCTTC	CASNPGQTYNEQFF
TRBJ1-5	.	TRBV7-9	TRBD1	TGTGCCAGCAGCTCACAGGGGAGGAATCAGCCCCAGCATTTT	CASSSQGRNQPQHF
TRBJ2-7	.	TRBV27	TRBD2	TGTGCCAGCAGTTCCCTGCTAGCGGGAGTCGAGCAGTACTTC	CASSSLLAGVEQYF
TRBJ2-3	.	TRBV9	TRBD2	TGTGCCAGCAGCGAGACTAGCGGGAGGGCAGATACGCAGTATTTT	CASSETSGRADTQYF
TRBJ2-3	.	TRBV10-3	.	TGTGCCATCAGTGATACTAGCCGGCCCACAGATACGCAGTATTTT	CAISDTSRPTDTQYF
TRBJ2-7	.	TRBV6-6	TRBD1	TGTGCCACCCACCCCGCGGACAGGGCCTACGAGCAGTACTTC	CATHPADRAYEQYF
TRBJ2-4	.	TRBV7-9	.	TGTGCCAGCAGCCAGGTGGGCAGAAAAAACATTCAGTACTTC	CASSQVGRKNIQYF
TRBJ2-7	.	TRBV7-3	TRBD1	TGTGCCAGCAGCCGGGACAGATACGAGCAGTACTTC	CASSRDRYEQYF
TRBJ1-5	.	TRBV11-2	.	TGTGCCAGCAGCTTAGTTTCAGATAGCAATCAGCCCCAGCATTTT	CASSLVSDSNQPQHF
TRBJ2-5	.	TRBV14	.	TGTGCCAGCAGCCACGACGGGATTGAGACCCAGTACTTC	CASSHDGIETQYF
TRBJ2-7	.	TRBV9	TRBD2	TGTGCCAGCAGCGCCTCTAGCGGGAGGGGATACGAGCAGTACTTC	CASSASSGRGYEQYF
TRBJ2-3	once	TRBV5-1	.	TGCGCCAGCAGCGCCCGTACAGGGGATACGCAGTATTTT	CASSARTGDTQYF
TRBJ2-1	few	TRBV27	TRBD1	TGTGCCAGCACACCGGGACAGCCCTTGGGGGAGCAGTTCTTC	CASTPGQPLGEQFF
TRBJ2-5	.	TRBV6-5	.	TGTGCCAGCAGTTATCAGCACAGGGGGGGAGAGACCCAGTACTTC	CASSYQHRGGETQYF
TRBJ2-1	.	TRBV5-6	.	TGTGCCAGCAGCTTCTCCCGGGACTTCTTCAATGAGCAGTTCTTC	CASSFSRDFFNEQFF